The 7 T cell receptor beta chains given below trace back to one sample, sequenced in a study of cytomegalovirus exposure and HLA in healthy donors. Primers included in the PCR were 60 Vbeta and 13 Jbeta primers. Sequencing used immunoSEQ multiplex PCR; TCRdb keeps in-frame clones, though not all of them. The table lists nearly 200,000 clones, 80% to 85% of them singletons. Sequencing was done on a sample of PBMCs. These receptors were taken from a woman between 45 and 65 years old in good health and CMV-seropositive.

This clone was detected once. This chain links TRBV2 with TRBJ2-5, with TRBD2 identical over 10 bases. Germline V gene data show CDR1 as SNHLY and CDR2 as FYNNEI. V was clipped by 10 bases and J by 2 bases; unmatched bases: 7. The CDR3 runs to 14 residues. CDR3 in amino acids: CATSSGGPQETQYF. The CDR3 DNA is TGTGCCACCTCTAGCGGGGGCCCTCAAGAGACCCAGTACTTC. Based on the CDR3 plus reference TRBV2 and TRBJ2-5, the full variable domain is EPEVTQTPSHQVTQMGQEVILRCVPISNHLYFYWYRQILGQKVEFLVSFYNNEISEKSEIFDDQFSVERPDGSNFTLKIRSTKLEDSAMYFCATSSGGPQETQYFGPGTRLLVL.

This clone was found once. DNA of the CDR3: TGTGCCAGCAGTGAAAGGACAGGTCTCCTTCGGAATGAGCAGTTCTTC. It is translated as CASSERTGLLRNEQFF. V usage is TRBV2 and J usage is TRBJ2-1; 7 bases agree with TRBD1. The CDR3 has 16 residues. CDR1 SNHLY and CDR2 FYNNEI come from the germline V gene. V dropped 2 bases and J dropped 7; count of bases not matched to a gene: 11. The variable domain in full, with the rest retrieved from reference TRBV2 and TRBJ2-1, is EPEVTQTPSHQVTQMGQEVILRCVPISNHLYFYWYRQILGQKVEFLVSFYNNEISEKSEIFDDQFSVERPDGSNFTLKIRSTKLEDSAMYFCASSERTGLLRNEQFFGPGTRLTVL.

The chain couples TRBV6-5 to TRBJ2-1; 11 bases are a match to TRBD2. The trim removed 6 bases at V and 4 bases at J, leaving 5 bases unmatched. CDR1 is MNHEY, CDR2 SVGAGI, per germline. There are 15 residues in the CDR3. For the CDR3, the DNA is TGTGCCAGCAGAACAACTAGCGGGAGTTACAATGAGCAGTTCTTC. Encoded protein: CASRTTSGSYNEQFF.

The chain employs TRBV14 and TRBJ2-1; 10 nucleotides align to TRBD2. Germline trimming cut 1 base from V and 3 bases from J; bases unmatched to any gene: 0. The CDR3 length is 15 residues. Per germline, CDR1 SGHDN and CDR2 FVKESK. As DNA, the CDR3 is TGTGCCAGCAGCCAAGGGACTAGCGGCTACAATGAGCAGTTCTTC. Residues: CASSQGTSGYNEQFF.

This clone was recorded a few times. This rearrangement joins TRBV5-5 to TRBJ2-1, with 8 bases matching TRBD2. CDR1 is SGHKS, CDR2 YYEKEE, per germline (reference sequence). J was trimmed by 0 bases and V by 1 base; bases with no gene match: 12. The CDR3 is 19 residues long. This chain's CDR3 is CASSLRLAGLSSSYNEQFF. The CDR3 region has the DNA TGTGCCAGCAGCTTGCGATTAGCGGGGCTATCGAGCTCCTACAATGAGCAGTTCTTC.

V usage is TRBV30 and J usage is TRBJ1-6; the match to TRBD1 covers 10 bases. CDR3 length: 15 amino acids. V gave up 7 bases and J gave up 9 bases; unmatched junction bases: 12. Germline CDR1 and CDR2: GTSNPN and SVGIG (reference sequence). CDR3 in DNA: TGTGCCTTTAAGCCCGGGACAGGGGTCCGTTCACCCCTCCACTTT. As protein: CAFKPGTGVRSPLHF.

The rearrangement links TRBV4-2 to TRBJ2-5; 7 bases map to TRBD1. The J call is in doubt because the DNA end fits TRBJ2-7 better. Germline V gene lookup returns CDR1 LGHNA and CDR2 YNFKEQ. The CDR3 sequence is 12 residues long. For the CDR3, the DNA is TGTGCCAGGGTACAGGGGAAATACGAGCAGTACTTC. This sequence encodes CARVQGKYEQYF.